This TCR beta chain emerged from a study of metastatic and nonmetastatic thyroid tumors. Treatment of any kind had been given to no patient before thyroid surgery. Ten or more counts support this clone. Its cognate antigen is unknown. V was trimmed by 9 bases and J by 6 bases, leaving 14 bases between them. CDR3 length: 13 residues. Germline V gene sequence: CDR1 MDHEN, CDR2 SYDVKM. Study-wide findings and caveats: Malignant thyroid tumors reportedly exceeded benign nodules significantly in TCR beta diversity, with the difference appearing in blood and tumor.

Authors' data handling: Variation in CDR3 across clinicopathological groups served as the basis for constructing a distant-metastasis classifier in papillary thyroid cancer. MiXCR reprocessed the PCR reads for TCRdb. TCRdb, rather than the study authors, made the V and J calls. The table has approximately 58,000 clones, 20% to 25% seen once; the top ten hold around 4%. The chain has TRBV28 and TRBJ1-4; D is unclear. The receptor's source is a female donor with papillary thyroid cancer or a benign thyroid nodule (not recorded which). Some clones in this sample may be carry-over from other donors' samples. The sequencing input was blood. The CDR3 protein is CASCDVGYEKLFF. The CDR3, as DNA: TGTGCCAGTTGCGACGTGGGGTATGAAAAACTGTTTTTT.